This T cell receptor beta chain comes out of a study of cytomegalovirus exposure and HLA in healthy donors. A note on this clone: Its antigen is currently unknown.

Whole-study results and caveats: Most TCR sequences were uncommon, yet certain public TCRs appeared in many donors.

The donors were members of the roughly 120-subject validation cohort (separate from the approximately 670-subject first cohort). V was trimmed by 5 bases and J by 3 bases, leaving 12 bases between them. The germline CDR1 and CDR2 sequences are LNHDA and SQIVND (reference sequence). CDR3 length: 14 residues. Only in-frame clones appear in the TCRdb table, and some are missing; sequencing was by immunoSEQ multiplex PCR. Altogether about 190,000 clones are present, roughly 83% being singletons, with the ten largest covering more than 1.1%. This receptor was taken from a young woman in good health and CMV-seronegative. The gene calls are TRBV19 and TRBJ2-3; D perhaps matches TRBD1 (5 bases). The sample taken for sequencing was PBMCs. Here the CDR3 reads CASSVTAGTDTQYF. The CDR3 DNA sequence: TGTGCCAGTAGTGTTACCGCAGGGACAGATACGCAGTATTTT.